Shown below are 17 T cell receptor beta chains from a single sample sequenced in a study of sequential checkpoint blockade in melanoma. Treatment reported: randomized to nivolumab then ipilimumab (arm A) or the reverse (arm B). Using immunoSEQ multiplex PCR, the repertoire was profiled, and TCRdb retains in-frame clones only, with some absent. The repertoire consists of approximately 11,000 clones, with 70% to 75% occurring once and the leading ten covering 17%. Sequenced here: CD8+ T cells sorted from blood (inferred from file names), sampled from a patient given nivolumab and ipilimumab in sequence. The receptor source for this set is a human donor with melanoma.

The chain is built from TRBV11-2 and TRBJ1-2, with D possibly being TRBD1 (6 bases). The CDR3 is made up of 15 amino acids. Trimming removed 0 bases at V and 3 bases at J, with 11 bases between. CDR1 and CDR2 from the germline V gene are SGHAT and FQNNGV. CDR3 in amino acids: CASSLDAGADYGYTF. CDR3 DNA sequence: TGTGCCAGCAGCTTAGATGCAGGGGCCGACTATGGCTACACCTTC.

This clone appeared a few times. The V gene is TRBV6-5, the J gene TRBJ1-2, with D hard to call. Germline assignment: CDR1 MNHEY and CDR2 SVGAGI. The CDR3 sequence is 15 residues long. V dropped 0 bases and J dropped 8 bases, with 16 bases sitting between them. CDR3 sequence: CASSYSGRDLGGYTF. CDR3 coding DNA: TGTGCCAGCAGTTACTCAGGGAGGGATCTGGGAGGCTACACCTTC.

The chain links TRBV13 to TRBJ1-1, with TRBD1 as a possible D gene (5 bases). Trimming removed 1 base from V and 5 bases from J, with 11 bases in between. The germline CDR1 and CDR2 sequences are PRHDT and FYEKMQ (reference sequence). The CDR3 runs 14 residues. The CDR3 sequence is CASSLEWGGTEAFF. CDR3 DNA sequence: TGTGCCAGCAGCTTAGAATGGGGGGGTACTGAAGCTTTCTTT.

The chain uses TRBV27 and TRBJ2-3; TRBD2 aligns across 12 bases. Per the germline V gene, CDR1 is MNHEY and CDR2 is SMNVEV (reference sequence). V was clipped by 4 bases and J by 5 bases; unmatched bases: 10. This CDR3 is built from 17 residues. The CDR3 nucleotides are TGTGCCAGCAGTTATTCTAGCGGGAGGGCCGTGAAAGATACGCAGTATTTT. It is translated as CASSYSSGRAVKDTQYF.

The gene calls are TRBV7-9 and TRBJ2-5, with D perhaps matching TRBD1 (5 bases). The CDR3 has 13 residues. Germline CDR1 reads SEHNR; CDR2 reads FQNEAQ (reference sequence). The V end lost 8 bases, the J end lost 3 bases, and 13 bases lay between the germline ends. CDR3 residues: CASGQGFEETQYF. The DNA for the CDR3 is TGTGCCAGCGGGCAGGGCTTTGAAGAGACCCAGTACTTC.

This clone was picked up one time. J is TRBJ2-5 and V is TRBV7-9; D may be TRBD1 (6 bases). CDR1 is SEHNR and CDR2 is FQNEAQ in the germline V gene (reference sequence). V was clipped by 5 bases and J by 5 bases, with 12 bases between them. The CDR3 length is 13 residues. The CDR3 sequence: CASSRTGYETQYF. CDR3 DNA: TGTGCCAGCAGCAGAACAGGGTATGAGACCCAGTACTTC.

The rearrangement links TRBV27 to TRBJ1-5; TRBD1 is a possible D gene (5 bases). The CDR3 sequence is 14 residues long. The germline gives CDR1 MNHEY, CDR2 SMNVEV (reference sequence). V dropped 5 bases and J dropped 4 bases, with 12 bases sitting between them. The CDR3 region has the DNA TGTGCCAGCAGTGGGTCGGACACTAATCAGCCCCAGCATTTT. Amino acids: CASSGSDTNQPQHF.

The chain employs TRBV5-1 and TRBJ2-5; a possible D gene is TRBD2 (6 bases). With 7 bases removed from V and 4 bases from J, the gap between germline ends came to 17 bases. The CDR3 contains 14 residues. Looked up from germline, CDR1 is SGHRS and CDR2 is YFSETQ. CDR3 DNA sequence: TGCGCCAGCGCCCCCTATGTGGGGGGAGAGACCCAGTACTTC. It is translated as CASAPYVGGETQYF.

This clone was detected only a few times. V gene TRBV9 combines with J gene TRBJ2-3; 10 bases align to TRBD2. This CDR3 region has 15 residues. Trimming took 3 bases from V and 5 from J; bases not matched to a gene: 6. The germline CDR1 and CDR2 sequences are SGDLS and YYNGEE. CDR3 DNA sequence: TGTGCCAGCAGCGCCTTCTCTAGCGGGGGAGATACGCAGTATTTT. Residues: CASSAFSSGGDTQYF.

This chain links TRBV18 with TRBJ1-2; 9 bases align to TRBD1. Germline V CDR1 and CDR2: KGHSH, LQKENI. The CDR3 is 14 residues long. V gave up 5 bases and J gave up 4 bases; unmatched junction bases: 5. The CDR3 protein is CASSSGTGTYGYTF. The CDR3 DNA is TGTGCCAGCTCATCCGGGACAGGGACCTATGGCTACACCTTC.

The chain couples TRBV9 to TRBJ2-1, with TRBD1 matching 9 bases. Trimming took 4 bases from V and 15 from J; bases not matched to a gene: 17. This CDR3 region has 15 residues. Germline CDR1 SGDLS, CDR2 YYNGEE. The CDR3 protein is CASSLRDRDVARMFF. Written as DNA, the CDR3 is TGTGCCAGCAGCCTCCGGGACAGGGACGTTGCAAGGATGTTCTTC. The whole variable domain, remainder taken from reference TRBV9 and TRBJ2-1, is DSGVTQTPKHLITATGQRVTLRCSPRSGDLSVYWYQQSLDQGLQFLIQYYNGEERAKGNILERFSAQQFPDLHSELNLSSLELGDSALYFCASSLRDRDVARMFFGPGTRLTVL.

The rearrangement joins TRBV5-4 to TRBJ2-7; 9 bases align to TRBD1. CDR3 size: 14 residues. The germline V gene has CDR1 SGHNT and CDR2 YYREEE (reference sequence). J lost 3 bases, V lost 0 bases, and 1 base had no gene match. This CDR3 reads CASSLGQGDYEQYF. The CDR3 coding sequence is TGTGCCAGCAGCTTGGGACAGGGGGACTACGAGCAGTACTTC.

The rearrangement links TRBV19 to TRBJ1-5, with D unclear. The CDR3 runs 15 residues. The V gene's germline CDR1 is LNHDA and CDR2 SQIVND (reference sequence). The V and J ends lost 0 bases and 6 bases respectively, with 12 bases between them. The CDR3 spells CASSIDQEGSQPQHF. CDR3 coding DNA: TGTGCCAGTAGTATAGATCAAGAGGGATCTCAGCCCCAGCATTTT.

This chain uses TRBV10-2 with TRBJ1-2, with a weak D call TRBD1 (5 bases). Germline CDR1 is WSHSY and CDR2 is SAAADI. V lost 6 bases to trimming and J lost 8 bases, with 13 bases between them. The CDR3 contains 12 residues. The CDR3 nucleotides are TGCGCCAGCAGACCAATTAGGGGCGGCTACACCTTC. Residues: CASRPIRGGYTF.

The rearrangement joins TRBV7-9 to TRBJ2-3; 8 nucleotides match TRBD1. CDR3 length: 14 amino acids. Germline CDR1 and CDR2: SEHNR and FQNEAQ (reference sequence). Unmatched junction bases numbered 5, after V lost 4 bases and J lost 5 bases. Here the CDR3 DNA reads TGTGCCAGCAGCTCCTCAGGGGGCGTAGATACGCAGTATTTT. Translation: CASSSSGGVDTQYF.

CDR3 sequence: CASSVLAGSGNTIYF. Here the CDR3 DNA reads TGTGCCAGCAGCGTCTTGGCCGGGTCTGGAAACACCATATATTTT. The chain combines TRBV9 with TRBJ1-3; no firm D call. CDR3 length equals 15 residues. Trimming cost V 2 bases and J 1 base, with 10 bases left between them. Germline CDR1 and CDR2: SGDLS and YYNGEE.

This clone was picked up a small number of times. The rearrangement joins TRBV21-1 to TRBJ1-6. TRBV21-1 represents a pseudogene. The CDR3 extends over 18 amino acids. CDR3 sequence: CASSSNVATLHHNSPLHF. CDR3 sequence (DNA): TGTGCCAGCAGCTCAAACGTAGCTACACTACATCATAATTCACCCCTCCACTTT.